This T cell receptor (beta chain) was found in a study of blood T cell repertoires in COVID-19. In the study overall: Acute-phase and convalescent COVID-19 samples originated in the United States, Italy and Spain. From T cells, B-cell-depleted T cells, or PBMCs came the material, which was cDNA or gDNA.

Losses at the gene ends were 4 bases for V and 5 bases for J; bases not matched to a gene: 9. Germline V gene data show CDR1 as SGHRS and CDR2 as YFSETQ. This CDR3 is built from 15 residues. Authors' analysis steps: From reference gene primer amplification, estimates of nucleated cell counts were derived. Generated by immunoSEQ multiplex PCR, the TCRdb table keeps only in-frame clones and is missing some. V and J calls and clone size come straight from that table; D and trimming were deduced from the DNA. The table includes about 68,000 clones, more than 70% detected once. Sequencing was carried out using peripheral blood. The origin of this receptor is a woman aged 55 to 70 with acute or convalescent COVID-19. The chain links TRBV5-1 to TRBJ2-5; 9 bases line up with TRBD1. CDR3 amino acids: CASSPRTGVEETQYF. CDR3 nucleotide sequence: TGCGCCAGCAGCCCACGGACAGGGGTGGAGGAGACCCAGTACTTC.